This T cell receptor beta chain originates from a study of blood T cell repertoires in COVID-19. Study summary: The United States, Italy and Spain provided the acute and convalescent COVID-19 samples. T cells, B-cell-depleted T cells, or PBMCs provided the cDNA or gDNA that served as material.

Trimming took 2 bases from V and 2 from J; bases not matched to a gene: 2. CDR1 and CDR2 (germline): SNHLY, FYNNEI. CDR3 length: 15 amino acids. In the original processing: It was from reference gene primer amplification that nucleated cell counts were estimated. Sequenced by immunoSEQ multiplex PCR; TCRdb stores in-frame clones only, minus some. The DNA was the basis for D and trimming; V, J and clone size are from that table. The data hold about 30,000 clones, with 80% to 90% observed a single time. The rearrangement uses TRBV2 and TRBJ2-3; 9 bases map to TRBD2. The sample comprised peripheral blood. The sequence derives from a human donor in a cohort sampled during active COVID-19. This chain's CDR3 is CASSELAGVTDTQYF. In DNA form, the CDR3 reads TGTGCCAGCAGTGAATTAGCGGGGGTCACAGATACGCAGTATTTT.